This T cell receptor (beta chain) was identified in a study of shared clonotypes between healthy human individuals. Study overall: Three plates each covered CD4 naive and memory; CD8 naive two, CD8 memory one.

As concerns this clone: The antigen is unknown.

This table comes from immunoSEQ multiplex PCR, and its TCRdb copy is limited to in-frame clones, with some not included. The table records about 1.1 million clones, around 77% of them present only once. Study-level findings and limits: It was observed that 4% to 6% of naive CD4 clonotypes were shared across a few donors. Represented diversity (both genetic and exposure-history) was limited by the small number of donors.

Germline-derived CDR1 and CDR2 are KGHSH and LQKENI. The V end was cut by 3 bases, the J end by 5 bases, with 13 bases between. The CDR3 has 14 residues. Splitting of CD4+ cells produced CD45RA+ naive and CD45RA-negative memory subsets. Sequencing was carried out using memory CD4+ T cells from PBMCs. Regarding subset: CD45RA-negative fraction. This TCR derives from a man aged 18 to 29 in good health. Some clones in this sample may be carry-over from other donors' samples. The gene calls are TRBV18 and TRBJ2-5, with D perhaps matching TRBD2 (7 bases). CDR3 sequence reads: CASSPEGGLETQYF. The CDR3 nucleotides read TGTGCCAGCTCACCGGAGGGGGGGCTTGAGACCCAGTACTTC.